This T cell receptor (beta chain) is from a study of T cells in Graves' hyperthyroidism and ophthalmopathy. This clonotype occurred many times. Authors of the study amplified TCR beta CDR3 regions from RNA transcripts. The HTBI set primed first-round TCR CDR3 RT-PCR. TCRdb reprocessed the multiplex PCR reads via MiXCR and lists one record per CDR3 protein. The sample contains over 300,000 distinct CDR3 sequences, roughly 15% of which appear only once. The CDR3 has 13 amino acids. Germline V gene data show CDR1 as WNHNN and CDR2 as SYGVQD (reference sequence). V shed 2 bases and J shed 1 base, with 5 bases lying between them.

V gene TRBV10-1 combines with J gene TRBJ1-1, with unresolved D. Sequenced sample: blood. The clonotype comes from a woman between 35 and 50 years old with Graves' ophthalmopathy. The CDR3: CASSEGSNTEAFF. CDR3 DNA sequence: TGCGCCAGCAGTGAGGGGTCGAACACTGAAGCTTTCTTT.